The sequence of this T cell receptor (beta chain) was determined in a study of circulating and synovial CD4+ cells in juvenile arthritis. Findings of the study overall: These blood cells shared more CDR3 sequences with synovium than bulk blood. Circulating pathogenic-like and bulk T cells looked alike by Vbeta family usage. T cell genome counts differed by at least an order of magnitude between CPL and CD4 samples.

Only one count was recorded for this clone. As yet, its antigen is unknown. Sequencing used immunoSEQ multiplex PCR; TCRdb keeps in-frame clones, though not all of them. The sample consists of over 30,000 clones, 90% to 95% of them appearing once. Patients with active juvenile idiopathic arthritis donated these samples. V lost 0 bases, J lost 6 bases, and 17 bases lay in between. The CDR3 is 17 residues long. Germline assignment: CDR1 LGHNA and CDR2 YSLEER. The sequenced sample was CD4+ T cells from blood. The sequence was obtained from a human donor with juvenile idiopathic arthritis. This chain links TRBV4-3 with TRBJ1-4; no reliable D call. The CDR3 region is CASSQELAPSNYEKLFF. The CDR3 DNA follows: TGCGCCAGCAGCCAAGAATTAGCGCCTTCCAATTATGAAAAACTGTTTTTT.